Listed below are T cell receptor beta chains from one sample, sequenced in a study of radiotherapy plus CTLA-4 blockade in lung cancer. Here immunoSEQ multiplex PCR was the method, and the copy in TCRdb shows in-frame clones only, minus some. The table includes about 83,000 clones, around 79% detected once. The specimen comprised peripheral blood, sampled from a patient treated with radiotherapy plus ipilimumab. Receptor source: a human donor with non-small cell lung cancer who had a partial response to radiotherapy plus ipilimumab. Some clones in this sample may be carry-over from other donors' samples. Both conserved end residues are trimmed from each CDR3. Clone size is stated in some rows and not others, as once, few, many or a class when expanded.

clone_size,cdr3_length,v_call,cdr3_aa
few,15,TRBV28,ASSPPRSSWVNTEAF
NA,16,TRBV5-1,ASSFGLAGGLWTDTQY
NA,16,TRBV6-1,ASSDTSRASGRGDTQY
NA,12,TRBV7-2,ASSATVFNSPLH
NA,13,TRBV2,ASREQGTGANVLT
few,10,TRBV7-8,ASDTGNQPQH
NA,14,TRBV7-2,ASSPRTGLGKNIQY
NA,13,TRBV2,ASRGVRRNTGELF
NA,12,TRBV29-1,SVTGDRFFLGAF
NA,12,TRBV10-1,ASTRLASYNEQF
NA,11,TRBV19,ASRQGVGQPQH
NA,12,TRBV25-1,ASSERGYQETQY
NA,13,TRBV28,ASSTIRATNEKLF
NA,11,TRBV28,ASLSSYNSPLH
NA,11,TRBV15,ATSRGQGAPLH